This record concerns one T cell receptor beta chain sequence. The antigen is unknown. Repertoires were generated with immunoSEQ multiplex PCR, while TCRdb's copy carries only in-frame clones and drops some. The table has roughly 69,000 clones, over 80% seen once. The data derive from a study of OX40 agonist ivuxolimab in advanced cancers. Study in general: At 0.01 to 10 mg/kg, ivuxolimab was administered intravenously to patients every 2 weeks. Three patients responded partially, comprising one with hepatocellular carcinoma and two with cutaneous melanoma. General study points: Clonal expansion by week 6 occurred in CD4+ and CD8+ blood T cells (at 0.1 to 3.0 mg/kg). Partial responders dosed at 0.1-3.0 mg/kg displayed clonal expansion ranking among the lowest.

V was clipped by 0 bases and J by 2 bases, with 6 bases between them. CDR1 is SGHDT and CDR2 is YYEEEE in the germline V gene. The CDR3 consists of 14 residues. The clonotype comes from an adult with an advanced solid tumor such as melanoma, head and neck, liver or kidney cancer. Here the sequenced sample was CD4+ or CD8+ T cells sorted from blood, taken in a trial of the OX40 agonist ivuxolimab. This chain uses TRBV5-6 with TRBJ2-1, with D unresolved. In DNA, the CDR3 is TGTGCCAGCAGCTTGGGGGTTACCTACAATGAGCAGTTCTTC. It codes for CASSLGVTYNEQFF.